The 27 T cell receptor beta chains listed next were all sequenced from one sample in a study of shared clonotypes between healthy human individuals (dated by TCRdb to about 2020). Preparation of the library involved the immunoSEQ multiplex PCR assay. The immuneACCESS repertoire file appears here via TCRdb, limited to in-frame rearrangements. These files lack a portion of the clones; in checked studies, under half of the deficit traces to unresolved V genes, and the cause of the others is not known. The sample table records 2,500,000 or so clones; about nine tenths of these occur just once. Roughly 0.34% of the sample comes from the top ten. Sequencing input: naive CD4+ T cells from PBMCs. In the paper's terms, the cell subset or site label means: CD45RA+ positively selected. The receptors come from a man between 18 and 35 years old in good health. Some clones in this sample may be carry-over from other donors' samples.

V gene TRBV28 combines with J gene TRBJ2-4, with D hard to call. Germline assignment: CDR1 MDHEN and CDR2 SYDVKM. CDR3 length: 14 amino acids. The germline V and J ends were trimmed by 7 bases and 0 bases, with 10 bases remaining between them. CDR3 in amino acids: CASNGNVAKNIQYF. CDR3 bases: TGTGCCAGCAACGGCAACGTAGCCAAAAACATTCAGTACTTC.

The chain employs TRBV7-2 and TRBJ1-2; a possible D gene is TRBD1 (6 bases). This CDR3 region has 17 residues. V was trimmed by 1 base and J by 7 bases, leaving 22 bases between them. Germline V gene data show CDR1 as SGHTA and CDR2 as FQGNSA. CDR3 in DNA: TGTGCCAGCAGCTTAGATGGGACACGCTCAAAAGCGGGTGGCTACACCTTC. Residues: CASSLDGTRSKAGGYTF.

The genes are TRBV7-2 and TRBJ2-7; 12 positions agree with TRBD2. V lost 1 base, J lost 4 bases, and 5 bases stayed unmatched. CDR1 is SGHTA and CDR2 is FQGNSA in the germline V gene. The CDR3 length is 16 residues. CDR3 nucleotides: TGTGCCAGCAGCTTAGGAACTAGCGGGAGGTGGTACGAGCAGTACTTC. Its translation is CASSLGTSGRWYEQYF.

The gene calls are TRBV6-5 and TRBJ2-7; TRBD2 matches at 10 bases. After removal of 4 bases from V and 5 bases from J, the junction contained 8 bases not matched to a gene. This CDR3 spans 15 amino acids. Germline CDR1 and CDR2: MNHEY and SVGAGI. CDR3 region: CASSLLAGFENEQYF. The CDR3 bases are TGTGCCAGCAGTTTACTAGCGGGATTCGAAAACGAGCAGTACTTC.

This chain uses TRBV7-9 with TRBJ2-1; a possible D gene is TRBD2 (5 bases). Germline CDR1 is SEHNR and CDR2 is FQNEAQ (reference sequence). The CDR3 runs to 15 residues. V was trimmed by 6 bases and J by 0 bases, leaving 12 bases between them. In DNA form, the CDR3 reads TGTGCCAGCAGGCGACTAACCAGCTCCTACAATGAGCAGTTCTTC. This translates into CASRRLTSSYNEQFF.

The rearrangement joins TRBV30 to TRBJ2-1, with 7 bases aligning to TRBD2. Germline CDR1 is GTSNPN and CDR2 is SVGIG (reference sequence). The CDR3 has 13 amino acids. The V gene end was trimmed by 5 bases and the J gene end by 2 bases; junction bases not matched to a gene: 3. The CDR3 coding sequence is TGTGCCTGGGTAGCGGGTCCCTACAATGAGCAGTTCTTC. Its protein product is CAWVAGPYNEQFF.

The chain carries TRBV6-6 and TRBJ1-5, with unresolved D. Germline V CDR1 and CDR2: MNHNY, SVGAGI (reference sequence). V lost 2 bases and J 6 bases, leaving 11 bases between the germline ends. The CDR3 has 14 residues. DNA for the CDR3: TGTGCCAGCAGTTACGGTGCTGCTGGTCAGCCCCAGCATTTT. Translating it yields CASSYGAAGQPQHF.

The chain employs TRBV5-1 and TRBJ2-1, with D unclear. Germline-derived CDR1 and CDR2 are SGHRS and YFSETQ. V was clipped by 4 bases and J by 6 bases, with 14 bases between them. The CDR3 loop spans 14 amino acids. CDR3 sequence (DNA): TGCGCCAGCAGCCCACTCCCCGACGGCAATGAGCAGTTCTTC. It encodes CASSPLPDGNEQFF.

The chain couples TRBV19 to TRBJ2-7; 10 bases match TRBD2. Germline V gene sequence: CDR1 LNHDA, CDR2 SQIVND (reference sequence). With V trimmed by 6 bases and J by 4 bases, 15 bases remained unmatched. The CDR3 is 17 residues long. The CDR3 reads CASSATGGLAPLYEQYF. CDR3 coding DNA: TGTGCCAGTAGCGCCACAGGGGGACTAGCGCCCCTATACGAGCAGTACTTC.

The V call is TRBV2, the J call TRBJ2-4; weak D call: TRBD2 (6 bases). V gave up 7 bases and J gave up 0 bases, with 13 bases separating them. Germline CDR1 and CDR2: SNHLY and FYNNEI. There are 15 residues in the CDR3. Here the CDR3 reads CASTIADLAKNIQYF. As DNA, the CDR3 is TGTGCCAGCACCATAGCGGACCTAGCCAAAAACATTCAGTACTTC.

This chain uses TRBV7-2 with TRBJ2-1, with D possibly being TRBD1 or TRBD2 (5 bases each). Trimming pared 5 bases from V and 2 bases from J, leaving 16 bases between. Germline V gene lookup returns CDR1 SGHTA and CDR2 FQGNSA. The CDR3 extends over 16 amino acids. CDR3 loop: CASSNSGTATYNEQFF. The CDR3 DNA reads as TGTGCCAGCAGCAATTCCGGGACGGCCACCTACAATGAGCAGTTCTTC.

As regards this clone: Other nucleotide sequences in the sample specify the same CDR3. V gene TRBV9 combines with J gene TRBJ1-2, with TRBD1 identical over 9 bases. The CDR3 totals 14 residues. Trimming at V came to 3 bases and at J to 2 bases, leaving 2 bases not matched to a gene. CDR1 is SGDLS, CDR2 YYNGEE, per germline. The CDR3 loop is CASSAGQGNYGYTF. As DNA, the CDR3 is TGTGCCAGCAGCGCGGGACAGGGAAACTATGGCTACACCTTC.

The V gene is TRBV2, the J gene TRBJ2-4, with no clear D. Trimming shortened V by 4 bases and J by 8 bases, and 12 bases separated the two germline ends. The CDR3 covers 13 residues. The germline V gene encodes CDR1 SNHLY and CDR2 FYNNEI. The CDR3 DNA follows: TGTGCCAGCAGTGTAGCAGTGTGGGACATTCAGTACTTC. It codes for CASSVAVWDIQYF.

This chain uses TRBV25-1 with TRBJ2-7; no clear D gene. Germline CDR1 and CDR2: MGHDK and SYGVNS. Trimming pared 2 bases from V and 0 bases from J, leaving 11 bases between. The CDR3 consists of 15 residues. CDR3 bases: TGTGCCAGCAGTGAAGGCTTGAATTACTCCTACGAGCAGTACTTC. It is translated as CASSEGLNYSYEQYF.

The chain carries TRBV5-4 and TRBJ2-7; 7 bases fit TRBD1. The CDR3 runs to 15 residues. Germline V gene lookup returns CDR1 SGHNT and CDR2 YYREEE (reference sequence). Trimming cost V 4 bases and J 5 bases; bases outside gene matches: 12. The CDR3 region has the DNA TGTGCCAGCAGCGCGCCCCGACAGGGACCGAACGAGCAGTACTTC. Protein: CASSAPRQGPNEQYF.

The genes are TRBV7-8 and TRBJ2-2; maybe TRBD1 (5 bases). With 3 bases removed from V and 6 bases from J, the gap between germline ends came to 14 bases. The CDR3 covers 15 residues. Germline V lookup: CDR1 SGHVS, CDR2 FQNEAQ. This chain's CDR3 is CASSLITGMPGELFF. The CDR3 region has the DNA TGTGCCAGCAGCTTGATCACAGGAATGCCCGGGGAGCTGTTTTTT.

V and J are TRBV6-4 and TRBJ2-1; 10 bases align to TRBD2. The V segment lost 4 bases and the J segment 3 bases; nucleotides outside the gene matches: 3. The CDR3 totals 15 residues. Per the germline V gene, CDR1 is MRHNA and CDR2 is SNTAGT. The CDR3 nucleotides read TGTGCCAGCAGTGTACTAGCGGGAAACTACAATGAGCAGTTCTTC. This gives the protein CASSVLAGNYNEQFF.

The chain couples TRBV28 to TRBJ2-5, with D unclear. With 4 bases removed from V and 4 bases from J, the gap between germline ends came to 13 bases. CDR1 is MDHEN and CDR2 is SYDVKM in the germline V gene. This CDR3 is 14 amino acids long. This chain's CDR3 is CASSYTAVAETQYF. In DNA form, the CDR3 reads TGTGCCAGCAGTTATACGGCAGTGGCAGAGACCCAGTACTTC.

For the CDR3, the DNA is TGTGCCAGCAGTGAAGAGCAGCTCCAAGAGACCCAGTACTTC. This sequence encodes CASSEEQLQETQYF. This chain uses TRBV2 with TRBJ2-5, with D uncertain. Germline loops: CDR1 SNHLY, CDR2 FYNNEI. The CDR3 loop spans 14 amino acids. Trimming took 1 base from V and 1 from J, leaving 7 bases between them.

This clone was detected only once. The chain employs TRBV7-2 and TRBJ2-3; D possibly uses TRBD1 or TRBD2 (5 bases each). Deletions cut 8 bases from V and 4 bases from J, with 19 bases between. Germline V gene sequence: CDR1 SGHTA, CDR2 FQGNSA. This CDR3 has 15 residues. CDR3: CASRYGGEGADTQYF. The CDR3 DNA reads TGTGCCAGCCGATACGGAGGCGAAGGGGCAGATACGCAGTATTTT.

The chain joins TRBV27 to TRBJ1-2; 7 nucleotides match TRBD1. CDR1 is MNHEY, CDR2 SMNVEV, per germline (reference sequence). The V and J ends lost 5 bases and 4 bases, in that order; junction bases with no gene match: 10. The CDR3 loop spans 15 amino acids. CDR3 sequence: CASSPDRVMGYGYTF. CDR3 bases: TGTGCCAGCAGTCCAGACAGGGTTATGGGCTATGGCTACACCTTC.

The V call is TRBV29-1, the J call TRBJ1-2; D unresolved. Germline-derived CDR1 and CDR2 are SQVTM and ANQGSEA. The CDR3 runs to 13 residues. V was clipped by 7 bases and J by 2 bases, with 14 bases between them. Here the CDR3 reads CSAGTRLNYGYTF. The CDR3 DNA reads TGCAGCGCGGGTACAAGGTTAAACTATGGCTACACCTTC.

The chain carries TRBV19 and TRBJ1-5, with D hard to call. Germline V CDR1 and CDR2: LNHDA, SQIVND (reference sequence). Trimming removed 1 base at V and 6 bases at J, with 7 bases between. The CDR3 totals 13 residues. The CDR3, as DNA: TGTGCCAGTAGTATAGTAGCGGGTCAGCCCCAGCATTTT. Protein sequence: CASSIVAGQPQHF.

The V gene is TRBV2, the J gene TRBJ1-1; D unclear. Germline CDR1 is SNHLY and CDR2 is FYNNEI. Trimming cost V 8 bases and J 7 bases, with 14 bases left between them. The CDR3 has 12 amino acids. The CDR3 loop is CASEIDLREAFF. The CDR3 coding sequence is TGTGCCAGCGAGATCGATCTGCGTGAAGCTTTCTTT.

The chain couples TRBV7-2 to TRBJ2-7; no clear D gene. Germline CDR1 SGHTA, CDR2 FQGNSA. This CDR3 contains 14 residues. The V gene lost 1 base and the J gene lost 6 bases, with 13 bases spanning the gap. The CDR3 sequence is CASSLVRRAPEQYF. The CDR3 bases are TGTGCCAGCAGCTTAGTTCGCCGTGCGCCCGAGCAGTACTTC.

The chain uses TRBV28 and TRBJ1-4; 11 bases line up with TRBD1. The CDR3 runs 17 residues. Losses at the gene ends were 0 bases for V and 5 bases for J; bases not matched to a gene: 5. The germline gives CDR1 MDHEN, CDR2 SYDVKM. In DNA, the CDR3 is TGTGCCAGCAGTTTATGGGTATGGGACAGGGGGAATGAAAAACTGTTTTTT. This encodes CASSLWVWDRGNEKLFF.

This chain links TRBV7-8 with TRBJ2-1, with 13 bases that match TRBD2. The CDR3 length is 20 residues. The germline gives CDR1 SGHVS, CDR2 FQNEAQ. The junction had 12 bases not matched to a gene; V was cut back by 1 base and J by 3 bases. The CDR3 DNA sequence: TGTGCCAGCAGCTTAGTGCGACTAGCGGGAGGTCGGCAGATCTACAATGAGCAGTTCTTC. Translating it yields CASSLVRLAGGRQIYNEQFF.